This TCR beta chain was sequenced during a study of vaccination and CD4 T cells after COVID-19. Concerning this clonotype itself: What it binds is unknown.

Sequencing of the DNA from cultured CD4+ T cells was carried out with the Oncomine TCR Beta short-read assay. TCRdb used MiXCR to reprocess the PCR reads, holding one entry per CDR3 protein. The sample contains about 20,000 distinct CDR3 sequences, approximately 53% of which appear only once. Per the germline V gene, CDR1 is LNHNV and CDR2 is YYDKDF (reference sequence). V was shortened by 7 bases and J by 3 bases, with 12 bases between the two germline ends. This CDR3 is built from 13 residues. Specified treatment: approximately nine-day PBMC culture with coronavirus spike peptide pools or control peptides (ViraFEST assay). First, ViraFEST expanded antigen-specific T cells with peptide pools, and next it sequenced the TCRs.

The specimen was CD4+ T cells from blood, cultured in vitro. The receptor comes from a human donor who had recovered from COVID-19. The chain employs TRBV15 and TRBJ1-1; possible D gene TRBD1, 6 bases. CDR3 sequence: CATTPQGDTEAFF. In nucleotides, the CDR3 is TGTGCCACCACTCCACAGGGAGACACTGAAGCTTTCTTT.